These T cell receptor beta chains were read from a single sample in a study of OX40 agonist ivuxolimab in advanced cancers. Profiled with immunoSEQ multiplex PCR; TCRdb holds only in-frame clones, not every one. Among 60,000 or so clones listed, roughly 86% were seen once. The source material was CD4+ or CD8+ T cells sorted from blood, sampled in a trial of the OX40 agonist ivuxolimab. These TCRs come from an adult with an advanced solid tumor such as melanoma, head and neck, liver or kidney cancer. CDR3s include the opening cysteine and the closing phenylalanine or tryptophan. D genes are given only for firm matches. Rows may omit the clone size; those that give it use once, few, many or a size class.

j_gene: TRBJ1-1; v_gene: TRBV28; abundance: -; d_gene: -; CDR3aa: CASSLDPRDTEAFF; CDR3nt: TGTGCCAGCAGTTTGGACCCCCGAGACACTGAAGCTTTCTTT
j_gene: TRBJ1-4; v_gene: TRBV18; abundance: -; d_gene: -; CDR3aa: CASSPAQLDLTQELFF; CDR3nt: TGTGCCAGCTCACCAGCCCAGCTAGACCTTACCCAGGAACTGTTTTTT
j_gene: TRBJ1-2; v_gene: TRBV14; abundance: -; d_gene: TRBD1; CDR3aa: CASSLRSGGNGYTF; CDR3nt: TGTGCCAGCAGCCTTCGGTCAGGGGGAAATGGCTACACCTTC
j_gene: TRBJ2-5; v_gene: TRBV6-1; abundance: -; d_gene: -; CDR3aa: CASSVQGNQYF; CDR3nt: TGTGCCAGCAGTGTACAGGGTAACCAGTACTTC
j_gene: TRBJ2-1; v_gene: TRBV7-3; abundance: -; d_gene: -; CDR3aa: CASSLGASIVNEQFF; CDR3nt: TGTGCCAGCAGCTTAGGTGCCTCGATAGTAAATGAGCAGTTCTTC
j_gene: TRBJ2-2; v_gene: TRBV30; abundance: once; d_gene: -; CDR3aa: CAWSQGRAGELFF; CDR3nt: TGTGCCTGGAGCCAGGGGAGGGCCGGGGAGCTGTTTTTT
j_gene: TRBJ2-5; v_gene: TRBV27; abundance: -; d_gene: -; CDR3aa: CASSPSQETQYF; CDR3nt: TGTGCCAGCAGTCCGAGCCAAGAGACCCAGTACTTC
j_gene: TRBJ2-7; v_gene: TRBV28; abundance: -; d_gene: -; CDR3aa: CASSRVRAKHEQYF; CDR3nt: TGTGCCAGCAGCCGGGTTAGGGCGAAACACGAGCAGTACTTC
j_gene: TRBJ1-2; v_gene: TRBV6-5; abundance: -; d_gene: TRBD1; CDR3aa: CASSRGTAGFNTF; CDR3nt: TGTGCCAGCAGCCGAGGGACAGCAGGATTTAACACCTTC
j_gene: TRBJ2-5; v_gene: TRBV5-6; abundance: -; d_gene: TRBD1; CDR3aa: CASSLPGTEETQYF; CDR3nt: TGTGCCAGCAGCTTGCCCGGGACAGAGGAGACCCAGTACTTC
j_gene: TRBJ2-2; v_gene: TRBV18; abundance: -; d_gene: -; CDR3aa: CASSETGELFF; CDR3nt: TGTGCCAGCTCAGAAACCGGGGAGCTGTTTTTT
j_gene: TRBJ2-3; v_gene: TRBV5-1; abundance: -; d_gene: -; CDR3aa: CASSLRADASTDTQYF; CDR3nt: TGCGCCAGCAGCTTGAGGGCCGATGCTAGCACAGATACGCAGTATTTT
j_gene: TRBJ2-1; v_gene: TRBV9; abundance: -; d_gene: -; CDR3aa: CASSVVGTSYNEQFF; CDR3nt: TGTGCCAGCAGCGTAGTTGGGACCTCCTACAATGAGCAGTTCTTC
j_gene: TRBJ1-2; v_gene: TRBV4-1; abundance: -; d_gene: -; CDR3aa: CASSQGIYGYTF; CDR3nt: TGCGCCAGCAGCCAGGGGATCTATGGCTACACCTTC
j_gene: TRBJ1-1; v_gene: TRBV7-9; abundance: -; d_gene: -; CDR3aa: CASSLYGFEAFF; CDR3nt: TGTGCCAGCAGCTTATACGGCTTTGAAGCTTTCTTT
j_gene: TRBJ1-1; v_gene: TRBV7-3; abundance: once; d_gene: -; CDR3aa: CAGSPAFSGITEAFF; CDR3nt: TGTGCCGGCAGCCCCGCTTTTTCCGGCATCACTGAAGCTTTCTTT
j_gene: TRBJ2-7; v_gene: TRBV6-6; abundance: -; d_gene: -; CDR3aa: CASGTGSGEQYF; CDR3nt: TGTGCCAGCGGGACGGGGAGCGGCGAGCAGTACTTC
j_gene: TRBJ1-5; v_gene: TRBV4-3; abundance: -; d_gene: -; CDR3aa: CASSQDQGDQPQHF; CDR3nt: TGCGCCAGCAGCCAGGATCAGGGAGATCAGCCCCAGCATTTT
j_gene: TRBJ2-7; v_gene: TRBV7-8; abundance: -; d_gene: TRBD2; CDR3aa: CASRLSGALTYEQYF; CDR3nt: TGTGCCAGCAGACTTAGCGGGGCCCTCACCTACGAGCAGTACTTC
j_gene: TRBJ1-4; v_gene: TRBV15; abundance: few; d_gene: -; CDR3aa: CATSPQGWNEKLFF; CDR3nt: TGTGCCACCAGCCCCCAGGGGTGGAATGAAAAACTGTTTTTT
j_gene: TRBJ2-2; v_gene: TRBV5-1; abundance: -; d_gene: -; CDR3aa: CASSLRAMSTGELFF; CDR3nt: TGCGCCAGCAGCTTGAGAGCAATGTCCACCGGGGAGCTGTTTTTT
j_gene: TRBJ1-5; v_gene: TRBV18; abundance: -; d_gene: TRBD1; CDR3aa: CASSGTGGTYSNQPQHF; CDR3nt: TGTGCCAGCTCAGGGACAGGGGGCACCTATAGCAATCAGCCCCAGCATTTT
j_gene: TRBJ2-7; v_gene: TRBV6-1; abundance: -; d_gene: -; CDR3aa: CASSASRVAYEQYF; CDR3nt: TGTGCCAGCAGTGCATCCAGGGTCGCGTACGAGCAGTACTTC
j_gene: TRBJ1-1; v_gene: TRBV6-1; abundance: -; d_gene: TRBD1; CDR3aa: CASSVTGVTEAFF; CDR3nt: TGTGCCAGCAGCGTTACAGGGGTCACTGAAGCTTTCTTT
j_gene: TRBJ2-1; v_gene: TRBV30; abundance: -; d_gene: TRBD2; CDR3aa: CAWGAGGSSNEQFF; CDR3nt: TGTGCCTGGGGAGCGGGGGGGTCTTCCAATGAGCAGTTCTTC
j_gene: TRBJ2-7; v_gene: TRBV5-1; abundance: -; d_gene: -; CDR3aa: CASSFSRQESEQYF; CDR3nt: TGCGCCAGCAGCTTTTCCCGACAGGAGTCCGAGCAGTACTTC
j_gene: TRBJ2-5; v_gene: TRBV4-3; abundance: -; d_gene: -; CDR3aa: CASSQDKDYLATQYF; CDR3nt: TGCGCCAGCAGCCAAGATAAAGACTACTTGGCGACCCAGTACTTC
j_gene: TRBJ1-5; v_gene: TRBV11-3; abundance: -; d_gene: -; CDR3aa: CASSQGAGAGDNQPQHF; CDR3nt: TGTGCCAGCAGCCAAGGTGCGGGAGCGGGAGACAATCAGCCCCAGCATTTT
j_gene: TRBJ1-4; v_gene: TRBV7-9; abundance: once; d_gene: -; CDR3aa: CASRPSSVLNEKLFF; CDR3nt: TGTGCCAGCAGGCCCTCGTCGGTCCTTAATGAAAAACTGTTTTTT
j_gene: TRBJ1-1; v_gene: TRBV11-1; abundance: -; d_gene: TRBD1; CDR3aa: CASSPTRTGGGFF; CDR3nt: TGTGCCAGCAGCCCAACGAGGACAGGGGGTGGTTTCTTT
j_gene: TRBJ2-7; v_gene: TRBV5-6; abundance: -; d_gene: -; CDR3aa: CASSSRNYEQYF; CDR3nt: TGTGCCAGCAGCTCCAGAAACTACGAGCAGTACTTC
j_gene: TRBJ1-3; v_gene: TRBV5-1; abundance: -; d_gene: -; CDR3aa: CASSLGRGSGNTIYF; CDR3nt: TGCGCCAGCAGCCTCGGACGGGGCTCTGGAAACACCATATATTTT
j_gene: TRBJ2-7; v_gene: TRBV7-9; abundance: -; d_gene: TRBD1; CDR3aa: CASTSNRGPNEQYF; CDR3nt: TGTGCCAGCACCTCAAACAGGGGGCCAAACGAGCAGTACTTC
j_gene: TRBJ2-1; v_gene: TRBV5-1; abundance: -; d_gene: -; CDR3aa: CASSRQGGGNNEQFF; CDR3nt: TGCGCCAGCTCTCGACAGGGAGGGGGGAACAATGAGCAGTTCTTC
j_gene: TRBJ1-3; v_gene: TRBV5-1; abundance: once; d_gene: TRBD1; CDR3aa: CASSLQGASGNTIYF; CDR3nt: TGCGCCAGCAGCCTTCAGGGGGCTTCTGGAAACACCATATATTTT
j_gene: TRBJ1-4; v_gene: TRBV7-2; abundance: -; d_gene: -; CDR3aa: CASSLVSQEKLFF; CDR3nt: TGTGCCAGCAGCTTAGTTTCCCAGGAAAAACTGTTTTTT
j_gene: TRBJ1-2; v_gene: TRBV7-8; abundance: -; d_gene: -; CDR3aa: CASSPTTANYGYTF; CDR3nt: TGTGCCAGCAGCCCGACGACAGCGAACTATGGCTACACCTTC
j_gene: TRBJ2-7; v_gene: TRBV6-1; abundance: -; d_gene: -; CDR3aa: CASREHLLEEYEQYF; CDR3nt: TGTGCCAGCAGGGAACACCTTCTCGAGGAATACGAGCAGTACTTC
j_gene: TRBJ2-4; v_gene: TRBV19; abundance: -; d_gene: -; CDR3aa: CASAGQGIAKNIQYF; CDR3nt: TGTGCCAGTGCAGGCCAGGGAATAGCCAAAAACATTCAGTACTTC
j_gene: TRBJ2-2; v_gene: TRBV7-2; abundance: -; d_gene: TRBD2; CDR3aa: CASSRTSGEVGELFF; CDR3nt: TGTGCCAGCAGCCGGACTAGCGGGGAAGTCGGGGAGCTGTTTTTT
j_gene: TRBJ1-5; v_gene: TRBV15; abundance: -; d_gene: -; CDR3aa: CATSEVLGNQPQHF; CDR3nt: TGTGCCACCAGCGAGGTGTTGGGCAATCAGCCCCAGCATTTT
j_gene: TRBJ1-1; v_gene: TRBV9; abundance: -; d_gene: -; CDR3aa: CASSRSSLNTEAFF; CDR3nt: TGTGCCAGCAGCCGTTCGAGCCTTAACACTGAAGCTTTCTTT
j_gene: TRBJ2-1; v_gene: TRBV4-2; abundance: -; d_gene: TRBD2; CDR3aa: CASSQFSGGENNEQFF; CDR3nt: TGTGCCAGCAGCCAATTTAGCGGGGGGGAGAACAATGAGCAGTTCTTC
j_gene: TRBJ2-3; v_gene: TRBV10-3; abundance: -; d_gene: -; CDR3aa: CAIGGGALSTDTQYF; CDR3nt: TGTGCCATCGGGGGTGGGGCCCTAAGCACAGATACGCAGTATTTT
j_gene: TRBJ2-7; v_gene: TRBV7-8; abundance: -; d_gene: -; CDR3aa: CASSYQLGSSYEQYF; CDR3nt: TGTGCCAGCAGCTACCAGCTTGGGAGCTCCTACGAGCAGTACTTC
j_gene: TRBJ1-2; v_gene: TRBV6-5; abundance: -; d_gene: -; CDR3aa: CASSLRGVYGYTF; CDR3nt: TGTGCCAGCAGTTTGCGGGGGGTCTATGGCTACACCTTC